This T cell receptor beta chain was profiled in a study of breast tumors, draining lymph nodes, adjacent tissues. Turning to this clonotype: The antigen is unknown.

Via MiXCR, TCRdb re-called the multiplex PCR reads, giving one row per CDR3 protein. The sample contains about 230,000 distinct CDR3 sequences, roughly 32% of which appear only once. Whole-study results and caveats: Tumor and nontumor repertoires were significantly more similar in luminal-like than in basal-like breast cancer. Data fit most tumor T cells coming from lymph node, expanding in tumor. The lymph node origin of tumor T cells was framed as consistent with a hypothesis, not demonstrated. Compared with lymph nodes, tumors were less diverse; compared with nontumor tissue, more.

Axillary draining lymph nodes of breast cancer patients supplied the node samples. The V segment lost 4 bases and the J segment 5 bases; nucleotides outside the gene matches: 8. The V gene's germline CDR1 is MNHEY and CDR2 SMNVEV (reference sequence). This CDR3 has 15 amino acids. The sample comprised axillary lymph node tissue. The chain joins TRBV27 to TRBJ2-1; 7 bases fit TRBD2. This clonotype was sampled from a female donor with breast cancer. Some clones in this sample may be carry-over from other donors' samples. CDR3 DNA sequence: TGTGCCAGCAGTTCGGGGAGGGCGAAGGACAATGAGCAGTTCTTC. Its translation is CASSSGRAKDNEQFF.